This T cell receptor (beta chain) was captured by sequencing in a study of blood T cell repertoires in COVID-19. Germline CDR1 and CDR2: SGHNT and YYREEE (reference sequence). The CDR3 is 14 amino acids. V lost 4 bases to trimming and J lost 2 bases, with 13 bases between them. Repertoires were generated with immunoSEQ multiplex PCR, while TCRdb's copy carries only in-frame clones and drops some. This sample has under 250,000 clones, with 83% found just once. The source material was PBMCs or T cells enriched from blood (not recorded which). This clonotype was sampled from a woman aged 45 to 65 who had been exposed to COVID-19. This chain uses TRBV5-4 with TRBJ2-7; D may be TRBD2 (6 bases). For the CDR3, the DNA is TGTGCCAGCAGCCGCGGGACGCCCCCCTACGAGCAGTACTTC. It yields the protein CASSRGTPPYEQYF.